This T cell receptor beta chain was obtained from a study of response to subunit inactivated influenza vaccine. Study-wide results and caveats: Authors suggested each seasonal influenza vaccination recruits few new T cells.

TCRdb recomputed calls from the RT-PCR reads with MiXCR, one row per CDR3 protein. The sample records about 700,000 distinct CDR3 sequences, around 15% being singletons. A remark on this clonotype: Antigen unknown.

V lost 3 bases to trimming and J lost 5 bases; unmatched junction nucleotides: 4. The CDR3 sequence is 15 residues long. The chain carries TRBV12-3 or TRBV12-4 and TRBJ2-7, with 13 bases aligning to TRBD2. This specimen consisted of PBMCs from blood, obtained 14 days before vaccination. The TCR originated in a man in his forties or fifties who received an inactivated influenza vaccine. The CDR3 nucleotides read TGTGCCAGCAGTTTGAGGACTAGCGGGAGCAACGAGCAGTACTTC. This gives the protein CASSLRTSGSNEQYF.